This T cell receptor beta chain was captured in a study of breast tumors, draining lymph nodes, adjacent tissues. Findings of the study overall: The lymph node origin of tumor T cells was framed as consistent with a hypothesis, not demonstrated. Findings are consistent with lymph node origin and intratumoral expansion of most tumor T cells. Tumors had less TCR diversity than lymph nodes, more than nontumor tissue. Compared with basal-like, luminal-like tumors shared significantly more repertoire with nontumor tissue.

This clonotype was observed at least ten times. The target antigen is unknown. Samples came from axillary lymph nodes draining the breast cancer. The CDR3 covers 17 residues. Trimming stripped 0 bases from V and 7 bases from J, with 19 bases between. The germline V gene encodes CDR1 SGHTA and CDR2 FQGNSA. TCRdb itself ran the multiplex PCR reads through MiXCR, one entry per CDR3 protein. The table has roughly 130,000 distinct CDR3 sequences, approximately 29% seen once; the top ten hold approximately 2.2%. The clonotype comes from a female donor with breast cancer. Some clones in this sample may be carry-over from other donors' samples. Material: axillary lymph node tissue. The V and J genes are TRBV7-2 and TRBJ1-5; D call uncertain. CDR3 in amino acids: CASSLATNRAAGQPQHF. The CDR3 DNA sequence: TGTGCCAGCAGCTTAGCGACTAACCGGGCAGCAGGACAGCCCCAGCATTTT.